This TCR beta chain comes out of a study of cytomegalovirus exposure and HLA in healthy donors (dated by TCRdb to 2016 to 2017). For context, the study as a whole: In an earlier analysis of some 550 of the donors, around 300 Gb of sequence data and 120 million or so unique TCR beta sequences from roughly 200 million T cells were reported. Approximately 330 gigabases of sequencing data and tens of millions of unique TCR sequences made up an early release that covered 500 to 700 HLA-typed donors. Of the 350 to 450 genotyped donors, 65% to 90% fell in the genetic ancestry cluster associated with self-reported Caucasian donors. The aim of the study was to test whether cataloging public T cell receptors could identify signatures of past pathogen exposure. Using immunosequencing, the study profiled T cell repertoires from approximately 700 subjects and related those repertoires to cytomegalovirus serostatus. In addition to the first cohort of 650 to 750 subjects, a separate validation cohort of 120 different subjects was used. To predict cytomegalovirus infection status, the study brought together high-throughput TCR immunosequencing, statistical association of individual TCRs with disease status, and machine learning. A later analysis re-analyzed previously published TCR beta repertoires from about 730 donors and added high-resolution HLA genotyping to study TCR occurrence patterns. In the later analysis, no new phenotypic data were used to find candidate immune exposures; instead, reliance was placed on TCR beta sequences and their occurrence across donors. In an earlier analysis of 500 to 650 of the donors, high-throughput TCR beta sequencing was used to judge whether each TCR beta V gene segment behaved as functional or pseudogenic. Donor age, sex, ethnicity and CMV serostatus were compiled alongside the repertoire data. A later genetic analysis used genome-wide SNP genotypes for about three fifths of the 666 donors, treating that subset as a discovery cohort. Every repertoire in the discovery cohort had been generated on one and the same sequencing platform. HLA typing covered class I and class II loci at four-digit resolution. Typing coverage varied by locus: roughly 629-630 donors for A, B, C, DRB1 and DQB1; roughly 510 for DQA1; more than 600 for DPA1; around 490 for DPB1. Because of strong linkage in the cohort, five DR-DQ haplotypes were treated as single units for association and clustering. Among some 400 genotyped donors of the cohort, an average of about 240,000 unique TCR beta nucleotide sequences was sequenced per donor, of which approximately 18% were non-productive. Beyond this particular receptor, the publication reports: In the study, approximately 160 TCR beta chains were listed as associated with cytomegalovirus. A later analysis found that TCR association rates varied across HLA loci, with DRB1 alleles showing the most associated TCRs and HLA-C alleles the fewest. Because counts were too low, around 18 rarely observed V segments, including chromosome 9 orphons, were left out of the earlier analysis of several hundred of the donors. The authors suggested that the approach could potentially be generalized to other disease states and immunological phenotypes. In an earlier analysis of approximately 590 of the donors, most TCR beta V segments were observed in productive rearrangements about 90% or about 30% of the time, broadly matching IMGT annotations. Specific HLA alleles were associated with some 15,000 TCR beta sequences at a false discovery rate of 0.05 in a later analysis. A cluster of highly shared sequence variants was judged likely to represent a technical artifact of the sequencing pipeline. The classifier was reported to diagnose cytomegalovirus status with high specificity and sensitivity in both the original cohort and the validation cohort. V-gene and J-gene trimming of TCR beta chains was associated with a missense DCLRE1C variant in a later genetic analysis, and the association was replicated in an independent cohort. Because HLA typing was missing for some donors at each locus, association tests included only the typed subset. Three of the identified cytomegalovirus-associated TCR beta chains were confirmed in vitro to be specific for cytomegalovirus antigens. Most TCR sequences were seen in very few donors, while some public TCRs were found in many individuals. In a later analysis, most CMV-associated TCR beta chains were found to appear HLA-restricted, with HLA associations seemingly driven largely by CMV exposure. In a later genetic analysis, fewer N-insertions in productive TCRs were reported among donors in an Asian-associated ancestry cluster than the approximately 670-donor mean. In a later analysis, HLA-associated TCR beta chains were found to be more clonally expanded and to have lower generation probabilities than equally common non-associated chains. When HLA alleles, especially DR and DQ, strongly co-occurred, attributing TCR associations to individual alleles was difficult. This cohort had only TCR beta chains sequenced, and the lack of alpha or paired-chain data limited which features could be detected. The only immune exposure information available for the cohort was CMV serostatus. The 87-base-pair reads could not distinguish some IMGT-functional V segments, including TRBV6-2 and TRBV6-3, so those segments were excluded. A later analysis reported that several top co-occurrence clusters appeared linked to parvovirus B19, influenza, CMV and Epstein-Barr virus. A further reported finding was that TCR beta sequences accurately predicted the HLA-A and HLA-B alleles for most subjects in the first cohort. Linkage disequilibrium might explain the correlated functional status among segregating V segments, but an unknown experimental factor could not be excluded. Presence/absence analyses assumed roughly uniform sequencing depth across donors, an assumption that may not hold.

The cohort comprised more than 550 healthy bone marrow donors. Cohort members were all nominally healthy when sampled, although unrecorded immune exposures were likely present. The donor tested CMV seronegative, placing the donor among the 300 to 400 seronegative members of the cohort. Each donor provided a peripheral blood sample, and peripheral blood mononuclear cells were used for TCR beta sequencing. The Qiagen DNeasy Blood Extraction Kit was used to extract genomic DNA from the blood cell samples. Library generation was performed with the immunoSEQ multiplex PCR assay. A mixture of 60 forward primers for TCR Vbeta segments and 13 reverse primers for TCR Jbeta segments was used in the multiplex PCR. Amplification of the CDR3 region of rearranged TCR beta genes was performed with a multiplex PCR assay on genomic DNA. The amplified TCR beta libraries were sequenced on the Illumina HiSeq System as 87-base-pair reads. In the source study's methods: In a later analysis, some 80 million unique TCR beta chains were counted across the approximately 640 repertoires, and approximately 11 million of these chains were shared by at least two donors. Raw reads were error-corrected and collapsed into unique sequences with a nearest-neighbor algorithm that merged closely related sequences to remove PCR and sequencing errors. Alignment of CDR3 sequences to IMGT reference sequences was used to assign V, D and J gene segments. For a sequence to be retained, a match of at least six nucleotides was required to both a V gene segment and a J gene segment. A rearrangement counted as productive if the CDR3 had no stop codons and remained in frame with V and J, and every other rearrangement counted as non-productive. CDR3 was defined by IMGT convention, running from the second conserved V-encoded cysteine to the conserved J-encoded phenylalanine. The earlier analysis of about 530 of the donors excluded any sequence lacking an unambiguous match to a single V gene segment. An earlier analysis of approximately 590 of the donors classified V segments as functional when productive rearrangements were above 56.7% and as segregating when the standard deviation between donors was above 5%. A statistical classification framework was built for diagnosing cytomegalovirus status from the catalog of TCR beta chain sequences. A later analysis assigned V and J genes by comparing TCR nucleotide sequences with IMGT/GENE-DB human TR gene sequences. The TCRdist pipeline was used in a later analysis to assign CDR3 sequences and most-parsimonious VDJ recombination scenarios. In a later analysis, every TCR beta chain was defined by the combination of its CDR3 amino acid sequence and its V-gene family, and reads without a unique V-gene family were dropped. A later analysis removed nearly 600 highly shared, low-generation-probability nucleotide sequences to deal with suspected cross-contamination and a sequencing artifact. For each public chain, a later analysis derived a clonal expansion index from normalized ranks of inferred template counts within each repertoire. In a later analysis, generation probabilities were computed using a VDJ recombination model fitted to out-of-frame rearrangements, and the results were checked against IGoR. In a later analysis, hypergeometric tests were used to score TCR-TCR, TCR-HLA and TCR-CMV co-occurrence, with a repertoire-size bias correction applied to TCR pairs. False discovery rates were estimated in a later analysis by permuting HLA or CMV assignments 20 times. In a later analysis, co-occurring TCRs were grouped using DBSCAN, and TCRdist sequence similarity was added for clustering within HLA-allele-positive subsets. For co-occurrence clustering, repertoires with fewer than 30,000 or more than 120,000 public chains were excluded, along with four to six repertoires with anomalous nucleotide sharing. Held by TCRdb, this immuneACCESS table contains in-frame sequences only and omits some clones. Under half of the omission traces to an unresolved V gene where checked; the cause of the rest is unknown. That table furnishes V, J and clone size, whereas the DNA furnished D and trimming. The sample table shows roughly 150,000 clones, and around 72% are seen once. Approximately 2% of the sample rests with the top ten.

Notes on this clone: Its antigen is unknown. Nothing much larger sits one base from this clone, and base qualities are not available.

The CDR3 runs 15 amino acids, cysteine and phenylalanine included. Just the 45-base CDR3 DNA is kept, in frame starting at base 1. CDR1 KGHSH and CDR2 LQKENI were looked up in the germline V gene. Trimming removed 4 bases from V and 8 bases from J, leaving 20 bases between the germline ends. The rearrangement joined TRBV18 to TRBJ1-2; TRBD1 might be the D gene, on 6 matching bases. This TCR was recovered from a man aged 35-49 years in good health and CMV-seronegative. The sequenced sample was PBMCs. The nucleotides read TGTGCCAGCTCACAAGGGACACCGAAAGGGGTCGGCTACACCTTC. Its protein is CASSQGTPKGVGYTF. Joined to the reference TRBV18 and TRBJ1-2 proteins, this CDR3 gives the full variable domain: NAGVMQNPRHLVRRRGQEARLRCSPMKGHSHVYWYRQLPEEGLKFMVYLQKENIIDESGMPKERFSAEFPKEGPSILRIQQVVRGDSAAYFCASSQGTPKGVGYTFGSGTRLTVV.